This T cell receptor (beta chain) is from a study of control samples from healthy donors and cancer patients. Trimming took 7 bases from V and 4 from J, leaving 16 bases between them. This CDR3 spans 14 amino acids. Germline V gene sequence: CDR1 SNHLY, CDR2 FYNNEI. Libraries were prepared by immunoSEQ multiplex PCR; TCRdb keeps only in-frame clonotypes and omits some of them. The top ten clones hold roughly 1.6% of a sample with 230,000 or so clones, roughly 94% of them seen once. The source material was blood. V usage is TRBV2 and J usage is TRBJ1-1; perhaps TRBD1 as D (5 bases). This clonotype was obtained from a man aged 50-59 years in good health. This chain's CDR3 is CASTWMVGATEAFF. The CDR3 nucleotides are TGTGCCAGCACGTGGATGGTAGGGGCCACTGAAGCTTTCTTT. The complete variable domain, with remaining parts taken from reference TRBV2 and TRBJ1-1, reads EPEVTQTPSHQVTQMGQEVILRCVPISNHLYFYWYRQILGQKVEFLVSFYNNEISEKSEIFDDQFSVERPDGSNFTLKIRSTKLEDSAMYFCASTWMVGATEAFFGQGTRLTVV.